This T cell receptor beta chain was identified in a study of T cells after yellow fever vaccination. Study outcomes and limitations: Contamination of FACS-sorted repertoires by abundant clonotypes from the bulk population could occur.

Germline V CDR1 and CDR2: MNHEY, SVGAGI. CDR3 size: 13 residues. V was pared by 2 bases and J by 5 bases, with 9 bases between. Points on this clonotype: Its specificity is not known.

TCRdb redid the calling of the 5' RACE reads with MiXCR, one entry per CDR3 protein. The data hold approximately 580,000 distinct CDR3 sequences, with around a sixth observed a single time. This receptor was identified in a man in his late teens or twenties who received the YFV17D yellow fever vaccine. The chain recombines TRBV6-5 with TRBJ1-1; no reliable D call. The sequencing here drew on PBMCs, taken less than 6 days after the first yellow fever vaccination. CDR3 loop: CASSYVGWTEAFF. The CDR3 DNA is TGTGCCAGCAGTTACGTCGGTTGGACTGAAGCTTTCTTT.